The 20 T cell receptor beta chains below come from one sample, sequenced in a study of siplizumab effects on memory and regulatory T cells. Libraries were prepared by immunoSEQ multiplex PCR; TCRdb keeps only in-frame clonotypes and omits some of them. The sample holds roughly 50,000 clones; 87% are singletons and the top ten take around 0.3%. The sequenced material came from naive CD8+ T cells sorted from blood. The receptors come from a human donor in good health.

The sample holds one count of this clone. This sequence joins TRBV28 and TRBJ2-2; unclear D gene. The CDR3 has 16 residues. Germline CDR1 MDHEN, CDR2 SYDVKM. V lost 2 bases to trimming and J lost 0 bases, with 10 bases between them. In DNA form, the CDR3 reads TGTGCCAGCAGTTTACGCGTAGCTTCGAACACCGGGGAGCTGTTTTTT. Translation: CASSLRVASNTGELFF.

The genes are TRBV9 and TRBJ2-3, with 11 bases lining up with TRBD2. The V gene's germline CDR1 is SGDLS and CDR2 YYNGEE. Unmatched junction bases numbered 4, after V lost 4 bases and J lost 3 bases. This CDR3 is 15 amino acids long. DNA of the CDR3: TGTGCCAGCAGCTACCGACTAGCGGGGACAGATACGCAGTATTTT. Protein: CASSYRLAGTDTQYF.

The chain recombines TRBV5-1 with TRBJ2-1; a weak D match, TRBD2 (6 bases). Germline CDR1 SGHRS, CDR2 YFSETQ. The CDR3 has 16 amino acids. Trimming removed 2 bases from V and 0 bases from J, with 12 bases in between. CDR3: CASSFGTFSSYNEQFF. The DNA for the CDR3 is TGCGCCAGCAGCTTCGGGACTTTTAGCTCCTACAATGAGCAGTTCTTC.

This clone appeared once. J is TRBJ2-7 and V is TRBV6-4; weak D call: TRBD2 (5 bases). The ends were cut back, 10 bases at V and 5 bases at J, with 18 bases in the middle. CDR1 and CDR2 from the germline V gene are MRHNA and SNTAGT. The CDR3 is 13 amino acids. The DNA for the CDR3 is TGTGCCACCGATATTTCTAGCAACAACGAGCAGTACTTC. Translating it yields CATDISSNNEQYF.

A few counts support this clone. This chain uses TRBV7-9 with TRBJ2-7, with D unclear. Germline CDR1 is SEHNR and CDR2 is FQNEAQ (reference sequence). V was clipped by 1 base and J by 2 bases, with 6 bases between them. The CDR3 spans 13 residues. The CDR3 DNA follows: TGTGCCAGCAGCTTAGAGCTCGCCTACGAGCAGTACTTC. It is translated as CASSLELAYEQYF.

This clone has more than one count but fewer than ten. The chain uses TRBV19 and TRBJ1-2; 7 bases map to TRBD1. Germline lookup yields CDR1 LNHDA and CDR2 SQIVND (reference sequence). This CDR3 is built from 15 residues. The junction had 10 bases not matched to a gene; V was cut back by 6 bases and J by 3 bases. The CDR3 is CASRLHTGTDYGYTF. CDR3 nucleotide sequence: TGTGCCAGTAGGCTTCATACCGGGACAGACTATGGCTACACCTTC.

CDR3 DNA: TGTGCCAGCAGCGCACAGGGAGAAATTTATAATTCACCCCTCCACTTT. Translating gives CASSAQGEIYNSPLHF. The V gene is TRBV7-9, the J gene TRBJ1-6, with a tentative D call TRBD1 (6 bases). With 5 bases removed from V and 4 bases from J, the gap between germline ends came to 15 bases. Germline V gives CDR1 SEHNR, CDR2 FQNEAQ (reference sequence). The CDR3 runs to 16 residues.

The chain is built from TRBV7-9 and TRBJ2-7; TRBD2 might be the D (5 bases). The CDR3 runs 14 residues. Trimming shortened V by 4 bases and J by 4 bases, and 14 bases separated the two germline ends. Germline CDR1 and CDR2: SEHNR and FQNEAQ (reference sequence). CDR3 amino acids: CASSSDRDRYEQYF. For the CDR3, the DNA is TGTGCCAGCAGCTCCGACCGGGATAGATACGAGCAGTACTTC. Full variable domain (outside the CDR3, taken from reference TRBV7-9 and TRBJ2-7): DTGVSQNPRHKITKRGQNVTFRCDPISEHNRLYWYRQTLGQGPEFLTYFQNEAQLEKSRLLSDRFSAERPKGSFSTLEIQRTEQGDSAMYLCASSSDRDRYEQYFGPGTRLTVT.

The gene calls are TRBV7-9 and TRBJ2-1; 9 nucleotides align to TRBD1. In germline, CDR1 is SEHNR, CDR2 FQNEAQ (reference sequence). The CDR3 length is 16 residues. V trimming: 5 bases; J trimming: 2 bases; junction bases outside the gene matches: 7. The CDR3 DNA reads TGTGCCAGCAGCCAAGCGGGACAGGGCCCCTACAATGAGCAGTTCTTC. It yields the protein CASSQAGQGPYNEQFF. The complete variable domain, with remaining parts taken from reference TRBV7-9 and TRBJ2-1, reads DTGVSQNPRHKITKRGQNVTFRCDPISEHNRLYWYRQTLGQGPEFLTYFQNEAQLEKSRLLSDRFSAERPKGSFSTLEIQRTEQGDSAMYLCASSQAGQGPYNEQFFGPGTRLTVL.

V is TRBV19 and J is TRBJ1-3; D remains ambiguous. The germline V gene encodes CDR1 LNHDA and CDR2 SQIVND (reference sequence). Trimming pared 5 bases from V and 0 bases from J, leaving 11 bases between. CDR3 length: 15 amino acids. The CDR3: CASSVISSSGNTIYF. In nucleotides, the CDR3 is TGTGCCAGTAGTGTGATTTCAAGCTCTGGAAACACCATATATTTT.

J is TRBJ2-7 and V is TRBV27; TRBD2 matches at 12 bases. Trimming cost V 3 bases and J 3 bases; bases outside gene matches: 3. Germline-derived CDR1 and CDR2 are MNHEY and SMNVEV (reference sequence). There are 15 residues in the CDR3. The DNA for the CDR3 is TGTGCCAGCAGTTTGGGACTAGCGGGCGGCTACGAGCAGTACTTC. Amino acids: CASSLGLAGGYEQYF.

The sample holds one count of this clone. The rearrangement links TRBV9 to TRBJ2-1; D might be TRBD2 (6 bases). This CDR3 contains 14 residues. V gave up 0 bases and J gave up 2 bases, with 6 bases separating them. CDR1 SGDLS and CDR2 YYNGEE come from the germline V gene. The CDR3 nucleotides read TGTGCCAGCAGCGTAGGCGGGACCTACAATGAGCAGTTCTTC. Its protein product is CASSVGGTYNEQFF.

The chain couples TRBV9 to TRBJ2-5, with D perhaps matching TRBD1 (5 bases). The CDR3 runs to 15 residues. Between the trimmed V and J ends, which lost 3 bases and 5 bases, there was a span of 17 bases. The germline V gene has CDR1 SGDLS and CDR2 YYNGEE. The DNA of the CDR3 is TGTGCCAGCAGCGGCGAGCAGGGTTCAATGGAGACCCAGTACTTC. Translation gives CASSGEQGSMETQYF.

This clone was observed a single time. V usage is TRBV9 and J usage is TRBJ2-7; 13 bases line up with TRBD2. Germline CDR1 SGDLS, CDR2 YYNGEE. The CDR3 runs to 16 residues. V lost 4 bases and J lost 4; bases outside the gene matches: 8. In nucleotides, the CDR3 is TGTGCCAGCAGCCCCACCCTGACTAGCGGGGGGTACGAGCAGTACTTC. It is translated as CASSPTLTSGGYEQYF.

The chain carries TRBV4-1 and TRBJ2-3, with TRBD2 matching 7 bases. The CDR3 has 16 residues. V was clipped by 1 base and J by 3 bases; unmatched bases: 7. The germline V gene has CDR1 MGHRA and CDR2 YSYEKL. The CDR3 DNA reads TGCGCCAGCAGCCAAGTTGGCGGGGGTGCAACAGATACGCAGTATTTT. Amino acids: CASSQVGGGATDTQYF.

V and J are TRBV15 and TRBJ2-3, with 10 bases matching TRBD2. Germline values: CDR1 LNHNV, CDR2 YYDKDF (reference sequence). This CDR3 spans 16 amino acids. With V trimmed by 5 bases and J by 2 bases, 7 bases remained unmatched. CDR3 coding DNA: TGTGCCACCAGCTGGGGACTAGCGCTAAACACAGATACGCAGTATTTT. Protein product: CATSWGLALNTDTQYF.

CDR3 DNA sequence: TGCGCCAGCAGCCAAGTCCCAACCTCCTACAATGAGCAGTTCTTC. Translation: CASSQVPTSYNEQFF. The chain carries TRBV4-1 and TRBJ2-1; D uncertain. Germline V gives CDR1 MGHRA, CDR2 YSYEKL. Trimming removed 1 base at V and 0 bases at J, with 7 bases between. This CDR3 has 15 amino acids.

V gene TRBV7-9 combines with J gene TRBJ1-1; D not certain. This CDR3 has 15 amino acids. The germline V gene has CDR1 SEHNR and CDR2 FQNEAQ (reference sequence). V was shortened by 3 bases and J by 3 bases, with 14 bases between the two germline ends. In DNA, the CDR3 is TGTGCCAGCAGCTTTGGGGTTCCGAGGGACACTGAAGCTTTCTTT. As protein: CASSFGVPRDTEAFF.

This sequence joins TRBV4-1 and TRBJ1-1, with D possibly matching TRBD1 (6 bases). The CDR3 is 16 amino acids. Trimming removed 3 bases from V and 5 bases from J, with 19 bases in between. The germline gives CDR1 MGHRA, CDR2 YSYEKL. The CDR3: CASSQAPGGAGTEAFF. CDR3 bases: TGCGCCAGCAGCCAGGCCCCGGGGGGGGCGGGAACTGAAGCTTTCTTT.

The chain recombines TRBV7-9 with TRBJ2-2, with unresolved D. V lost 1 base and J lost 2, with 5 bases in between. Germline assignment: CDR1 SEHNR and CDR2 FQNEAQ (reference sequence). This CDR3 is built from 14 residues. The CDR3 bases are TGTGCCAGCAGCTTAGGCGGAAACACCGGGGAGCTGTTTTTT. Amino acids: CASSLGGNTGELFF.